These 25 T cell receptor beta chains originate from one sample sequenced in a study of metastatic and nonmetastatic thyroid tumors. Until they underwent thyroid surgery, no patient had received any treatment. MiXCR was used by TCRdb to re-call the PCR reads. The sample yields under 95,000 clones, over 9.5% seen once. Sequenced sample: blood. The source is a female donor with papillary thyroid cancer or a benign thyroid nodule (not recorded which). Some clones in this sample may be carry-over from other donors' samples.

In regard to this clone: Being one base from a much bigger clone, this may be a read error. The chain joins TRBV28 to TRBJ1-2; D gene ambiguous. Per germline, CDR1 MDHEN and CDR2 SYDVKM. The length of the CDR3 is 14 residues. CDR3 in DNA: TGTGCCAGCAGTTTCACAGCAACGAGCTATTGCTACACCTTC. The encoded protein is CASSFTATSYCYTF.

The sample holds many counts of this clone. The CDR3, as DNA: TGTGCCAGCAGTTACTCGGACGGATCCTACGAGCAGTACTTC. Amino acids: CASSYSDGSYEQYF. The rearrangement joins TRBV6-5 to TRBJ2-7, with D unresolved. V dropped 0 bases and J dropped 1 base, with 7 bases sitting between them. This CDR3 is built from 14 residues. Germline assignment: CDR1 MNHEY and CDR2 SVGAGI.

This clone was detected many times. The CDR3 DNA reads as TGCAGTGCTAGGCCCCCTAGCGGGAGGGCCTCCTACGAGCAGTACTTC. Protein sequence: CSARPPSGRASYEQYF. V and J are TRBV20-1 and TRBJ2-7; 12 bases align to TRBD2. Germline V gene lookup returns CDR1 DFQATT and CDR2 SNEGSKA (reference sequence). This CDR3 is built from 16 residues. V gave up 3 bases and J gave up 0 bases; unmatched junction bases: 6.

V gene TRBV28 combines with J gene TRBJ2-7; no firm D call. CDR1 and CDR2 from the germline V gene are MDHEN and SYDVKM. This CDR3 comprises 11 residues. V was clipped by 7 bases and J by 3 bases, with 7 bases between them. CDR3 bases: TGTGCCAGCATCCACATCTACGAGCAGTACTTC. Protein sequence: CASIHIYEQYF. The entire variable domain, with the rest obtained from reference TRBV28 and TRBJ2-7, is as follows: DVKVTQSSRYLVKRTGEKVFLECVQDMDHENMFWYRQDPGLGLRLIYFSYDVKMKEKGDIPEGYSVSREKKERFSLILESASTNQTSMYLCASIHIYEQYFGPGTRLTVT.

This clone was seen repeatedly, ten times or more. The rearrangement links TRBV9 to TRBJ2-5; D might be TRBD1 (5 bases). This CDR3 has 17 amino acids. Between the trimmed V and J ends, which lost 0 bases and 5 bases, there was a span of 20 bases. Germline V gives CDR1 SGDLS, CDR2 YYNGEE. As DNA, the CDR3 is TGTGCCAGCAGCGTAGGATCTGGGGCAAGGGGCACGGAGACCCAGTACTTC. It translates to CASSVGSGARGTETQYF.

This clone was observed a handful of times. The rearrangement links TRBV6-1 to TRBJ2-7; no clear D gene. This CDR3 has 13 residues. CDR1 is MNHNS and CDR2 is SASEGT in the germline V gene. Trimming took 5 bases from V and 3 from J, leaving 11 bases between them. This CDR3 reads CASSLRAIYEQYF. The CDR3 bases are TGTGCCAGCAGTCTTCGGGCCATCTACGAGCAGTACTTC.

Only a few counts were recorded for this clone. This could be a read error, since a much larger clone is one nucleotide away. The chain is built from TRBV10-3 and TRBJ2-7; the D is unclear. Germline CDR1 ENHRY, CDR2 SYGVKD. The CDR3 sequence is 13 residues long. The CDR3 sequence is CATSESGPYEQYF. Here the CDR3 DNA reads TGTGCCACCAGTGAGTCTGGTCCCTACGAGCAGTACTTC.

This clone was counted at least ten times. The CDR3 sequence: CASSHPTGRNTEAFF. The DNA for the CDR3 is TGTGCCAGCAGTCACCCTACCGGGAGGAACACTGAAGCTTTCTTT. This chain joins TRBV6-2 or TRBV6-3 and TRBJ1-1; D remains unclear. Trimming left V 5 bases short and J 1 base short, with 14 bases between. CDR3 size: 15 residues. CDR1 is MNHEY, CDR2 SVGEGT, per germline.

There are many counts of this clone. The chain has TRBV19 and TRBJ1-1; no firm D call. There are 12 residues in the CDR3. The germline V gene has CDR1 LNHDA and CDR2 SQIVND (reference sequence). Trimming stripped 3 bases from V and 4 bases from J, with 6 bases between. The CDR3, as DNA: TGTGCCAGTAGTATGGGTGGCACTGAAGCTTTCTTT. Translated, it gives CASSMGGTEAFF.

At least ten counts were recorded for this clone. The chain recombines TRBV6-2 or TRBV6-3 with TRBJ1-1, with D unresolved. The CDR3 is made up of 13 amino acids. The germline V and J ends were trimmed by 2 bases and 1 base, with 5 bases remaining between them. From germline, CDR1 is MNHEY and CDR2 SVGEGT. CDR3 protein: CASSYKENTEAFF. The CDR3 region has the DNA TGTGCCAGCAGTTACAAAGAGAACACTGAAGCTTTCTTT.

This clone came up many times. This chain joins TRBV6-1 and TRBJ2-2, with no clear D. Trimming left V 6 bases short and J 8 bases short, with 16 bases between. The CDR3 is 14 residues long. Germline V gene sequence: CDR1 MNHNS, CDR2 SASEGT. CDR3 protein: CASSRSGGPGELFF. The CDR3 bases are TGTGCCAGCAGCCGCTCCGGTGGGCCTGGGGAGCTGTTTTTT.

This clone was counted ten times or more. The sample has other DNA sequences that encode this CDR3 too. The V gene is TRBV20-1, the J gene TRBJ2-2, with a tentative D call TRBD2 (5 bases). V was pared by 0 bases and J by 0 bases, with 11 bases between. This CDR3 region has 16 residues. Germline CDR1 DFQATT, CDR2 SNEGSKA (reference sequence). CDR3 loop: CSARDPSRANTGELFF. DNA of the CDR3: TGCAGTGCTAGAGATCCTAGCCGGGCGAACACCGGGGAGCTGTTTTTT.

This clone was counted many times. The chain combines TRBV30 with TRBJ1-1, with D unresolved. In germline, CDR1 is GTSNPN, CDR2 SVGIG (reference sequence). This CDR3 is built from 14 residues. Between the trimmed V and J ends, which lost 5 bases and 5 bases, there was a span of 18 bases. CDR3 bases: TGTGCCTGGGAAGCCGGGCGGTATCAAACTGAAGCTTTCTTT. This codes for CAWEAGRYQTEAFF.

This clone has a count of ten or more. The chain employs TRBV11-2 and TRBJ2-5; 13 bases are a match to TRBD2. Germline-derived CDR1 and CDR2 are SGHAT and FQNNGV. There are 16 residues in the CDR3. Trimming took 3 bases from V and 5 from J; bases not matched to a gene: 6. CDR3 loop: CASSLGLAGSHETQYF. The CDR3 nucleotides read TGTGCCAGCAGCTTGGGACTAGCGGGATCTCATGAGACCCAGTACTTC.

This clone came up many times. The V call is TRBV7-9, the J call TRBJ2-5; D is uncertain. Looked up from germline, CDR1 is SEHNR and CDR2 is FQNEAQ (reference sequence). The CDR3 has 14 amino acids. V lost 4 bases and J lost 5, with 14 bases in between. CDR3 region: CASSYSGSRETQYF. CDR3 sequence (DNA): TGTGCCAGCAGCTACTCTGGGTCACGGGAGACCCAGTACTTC.

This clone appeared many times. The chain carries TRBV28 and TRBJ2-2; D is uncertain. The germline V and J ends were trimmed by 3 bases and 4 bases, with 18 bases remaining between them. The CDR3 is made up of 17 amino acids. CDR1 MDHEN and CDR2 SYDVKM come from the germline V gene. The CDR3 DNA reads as TGTGCCAGCAGTTTTTATGGTGGCAGGCTGGGCACCGGGGAGCTGTTTTTT. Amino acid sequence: CASSFYGGRLGTGELFF. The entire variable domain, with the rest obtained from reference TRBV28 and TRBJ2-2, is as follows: DVKVTQSSRYLVKRTGEKVFLECVQDMDHENMFWYRQDPGLGLRLIYFSYDVKMKEKGDIPEGYSVSREKKERFSLILESASTNQTSMYLCASSFYGGRLGTGELFFGEGSRLTVL.

CDR3 protein: CASSDGIADEQYF. DNA for the CDR3: TGTGCCAGCAGTGACGGGATCGCCGACGAGCAGTACTTC. The gene calls are TRBV6-2 or TRBV6-3 and TRBJ2-7, with a tentative D call TRBD2 (5 bases). CDR1 is MNHEY and CDR2 is SVGEGT in the germline V gene. Trimming cost V 5 bases and J 5 bases, with 13 bases left between them. The CDR3 loop spans 13 amino acids.

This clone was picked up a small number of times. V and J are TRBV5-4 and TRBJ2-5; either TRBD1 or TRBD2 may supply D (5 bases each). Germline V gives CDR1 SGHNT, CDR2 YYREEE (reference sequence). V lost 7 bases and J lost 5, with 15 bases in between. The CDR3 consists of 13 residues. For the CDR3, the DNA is TGTGCCAGCGCCCTAGGGGAGACGGAGACCCAGTACTTC. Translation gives CASALGETETQYF.

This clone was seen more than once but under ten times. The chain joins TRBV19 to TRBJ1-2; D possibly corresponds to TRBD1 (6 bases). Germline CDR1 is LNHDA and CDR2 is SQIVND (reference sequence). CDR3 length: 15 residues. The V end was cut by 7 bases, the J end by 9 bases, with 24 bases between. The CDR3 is CASNLLGGLYCCYTF. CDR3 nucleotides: TGTGCCAGTAACCTTCTCGGGGGGCTGTATTGCTGCTACACCTTC.

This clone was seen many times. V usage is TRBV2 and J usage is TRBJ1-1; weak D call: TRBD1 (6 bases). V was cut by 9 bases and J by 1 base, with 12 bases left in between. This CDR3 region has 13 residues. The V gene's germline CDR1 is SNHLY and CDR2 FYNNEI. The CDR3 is CARKDRWNTEAFF. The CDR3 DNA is TGTGCCAGGAAGGACAGATGGAACACTGAAGCTTTCTTT. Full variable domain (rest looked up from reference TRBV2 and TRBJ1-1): EPEVTQTPSHQVTQMGQEVILRCVPISNHLYFYWYRQILGQKVEFLVSFYNNEISEKSEIFDDQFSVERPDGSNFTLKIRSTKLEDSAMYFCARKDRWNTEAFFGQGTRLTVV.

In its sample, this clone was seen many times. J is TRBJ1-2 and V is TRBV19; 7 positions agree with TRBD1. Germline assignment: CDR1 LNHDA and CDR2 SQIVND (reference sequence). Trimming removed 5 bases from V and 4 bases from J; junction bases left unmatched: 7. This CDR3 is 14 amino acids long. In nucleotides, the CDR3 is TGTGCCAGTAGTCCGGGACAGCGGGCCTATGGCTACACCTTC. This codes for CASSPGQRAYGYTF.

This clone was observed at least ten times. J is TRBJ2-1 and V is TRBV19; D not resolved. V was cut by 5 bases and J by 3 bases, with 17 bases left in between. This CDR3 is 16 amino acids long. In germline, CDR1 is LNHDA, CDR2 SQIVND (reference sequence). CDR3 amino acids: CASSRVLNRVYNEQFF. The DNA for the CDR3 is TGTGCCAGTAGTCGGGTACTTAACAGAGTCTACAATGAGCAGTTCTTC.

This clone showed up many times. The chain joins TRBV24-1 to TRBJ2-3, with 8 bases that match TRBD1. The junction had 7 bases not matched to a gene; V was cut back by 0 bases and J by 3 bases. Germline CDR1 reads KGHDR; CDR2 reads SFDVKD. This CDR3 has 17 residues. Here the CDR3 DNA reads TGTGCCACCAGTGATTTGCCTGGACAGGGTAAGACAGATACGCAGTATTTT. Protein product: CATSDLPGQGKTDTQYF.

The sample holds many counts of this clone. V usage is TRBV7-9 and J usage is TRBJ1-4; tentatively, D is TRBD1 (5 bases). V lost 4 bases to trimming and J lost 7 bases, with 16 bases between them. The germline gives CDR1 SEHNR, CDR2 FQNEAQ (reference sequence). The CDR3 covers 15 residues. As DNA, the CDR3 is TGTGCCAGCAGCTCCTACAGGACCTCGGGTGAAAAACTGTTTTTT. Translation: CASSSYRTSGEKLFF.

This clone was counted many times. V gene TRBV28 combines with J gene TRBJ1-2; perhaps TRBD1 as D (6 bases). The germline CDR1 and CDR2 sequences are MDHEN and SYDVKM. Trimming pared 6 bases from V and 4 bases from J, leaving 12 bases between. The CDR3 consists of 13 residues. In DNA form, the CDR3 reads TGTGCCAGCAGCCCCGGACAGCTCTATGGCTACACCTTC. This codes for CASSPGQLYGYTF.